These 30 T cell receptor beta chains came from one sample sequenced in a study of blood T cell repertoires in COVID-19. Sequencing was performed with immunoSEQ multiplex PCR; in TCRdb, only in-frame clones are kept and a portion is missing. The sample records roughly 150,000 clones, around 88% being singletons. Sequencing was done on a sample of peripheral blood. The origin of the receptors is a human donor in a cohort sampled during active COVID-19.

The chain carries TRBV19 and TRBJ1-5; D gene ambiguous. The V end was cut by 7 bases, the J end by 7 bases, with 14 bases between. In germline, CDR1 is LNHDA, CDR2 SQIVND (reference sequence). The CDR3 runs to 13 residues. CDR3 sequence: CASIGGIGQPQHF. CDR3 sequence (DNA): TGTGCCAGTATTGGAGGTATCGGGCAGCCCCAGCATTTT. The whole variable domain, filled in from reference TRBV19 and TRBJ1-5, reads DGGITQSPKYLFRKEGQNVTLSCEQNLNHDAMYWYRQDPGQGLRLIYYSQIVNDFQKGDIAEGYSVSREKKESFPLTVTSAQKNPTAFYLCASIGGIGQPQHFGDGTRLSIL.

The CDR3 loop is CASSFRGGIREKLFF. CDR3 bases: TGTGCCAGCAGCTTCCGCGGGGGAATAAGGGAAAAACTGTTTTTT. V usage is TRBV5-6 and J usage is TRBJ1-4; maybe TRBD1 (5 bases). CDR3 length equals 15 residues. CDR1 is SGHDT, CDR2 YYEEEE, per germline. V shed 2 bases and J shed 8 bases, with 16 bases lying between them.

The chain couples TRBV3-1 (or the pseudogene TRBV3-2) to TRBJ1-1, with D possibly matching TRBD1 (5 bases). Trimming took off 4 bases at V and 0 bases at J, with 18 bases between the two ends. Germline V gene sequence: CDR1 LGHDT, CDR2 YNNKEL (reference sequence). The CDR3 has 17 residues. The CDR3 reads CASSRHPSTDLNTEAFF. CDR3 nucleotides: TGTGCCAGCAGCCGCCACCCGTCGACAGACTTGAACACTGAAGCTTTCTTT.

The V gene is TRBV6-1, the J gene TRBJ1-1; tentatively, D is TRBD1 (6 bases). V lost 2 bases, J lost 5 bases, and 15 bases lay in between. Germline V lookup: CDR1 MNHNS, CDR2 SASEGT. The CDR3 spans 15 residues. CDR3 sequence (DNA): TGTGCCAGCAGTGAAATTGGGGGCGCAGGAACTGAAGCTTTCTTT. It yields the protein CASSEIGGAGTEAFF.

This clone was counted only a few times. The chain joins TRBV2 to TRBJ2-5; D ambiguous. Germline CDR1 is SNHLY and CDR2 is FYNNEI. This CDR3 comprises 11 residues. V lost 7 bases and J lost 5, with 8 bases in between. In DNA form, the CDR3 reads TGTGCCAGCACCCTAAAGGAGACCCAGTACTTC. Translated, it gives CASTLKETQYF.

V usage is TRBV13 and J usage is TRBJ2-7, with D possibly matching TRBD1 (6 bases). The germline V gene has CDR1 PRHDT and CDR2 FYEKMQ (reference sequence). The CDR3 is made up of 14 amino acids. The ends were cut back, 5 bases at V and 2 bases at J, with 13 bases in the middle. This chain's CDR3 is CASSPGTPTYEQYF. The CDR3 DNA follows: TGTGCCAGCAGCCCCGGGACACCGACCTACGAGCAGTACTTC. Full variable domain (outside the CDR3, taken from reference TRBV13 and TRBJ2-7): AAGVIQSPRHLIKEKRETATLKCYPIPRHDTVYWYQQGPGQDPQFLISFYEKMQSDKGSIPDRFSAQQFSDYHSELNMSSLELGDSALYFCASSPGTPTYEQYFGPGTRLTVT.

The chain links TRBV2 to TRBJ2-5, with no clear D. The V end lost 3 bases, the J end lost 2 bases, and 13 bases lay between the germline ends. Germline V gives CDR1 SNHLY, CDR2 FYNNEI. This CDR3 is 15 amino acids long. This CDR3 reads CASSDVSTGQETQYF. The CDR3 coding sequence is TGTGCCAGCAGTGATGTGTCGACTGGTCAAGAGACCCAGTACTTC.

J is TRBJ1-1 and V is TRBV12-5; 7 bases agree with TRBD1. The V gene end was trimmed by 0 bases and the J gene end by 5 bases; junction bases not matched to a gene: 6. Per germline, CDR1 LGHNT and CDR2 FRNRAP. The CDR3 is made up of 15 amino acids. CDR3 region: CASGLVGGSRTEAFF. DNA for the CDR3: TGTGCTAGTGGTTTGGTAGGGGGCTCGAGGACTGAAGCTTTCTTT.

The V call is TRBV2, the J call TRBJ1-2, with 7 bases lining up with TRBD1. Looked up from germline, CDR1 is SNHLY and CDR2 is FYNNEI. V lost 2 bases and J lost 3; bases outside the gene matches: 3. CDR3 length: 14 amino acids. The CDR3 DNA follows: TGTGCCAGCAGTGAAACAGGGGTCGACTATGGCTACACCTTC. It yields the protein CASSETGVDYGYTF.

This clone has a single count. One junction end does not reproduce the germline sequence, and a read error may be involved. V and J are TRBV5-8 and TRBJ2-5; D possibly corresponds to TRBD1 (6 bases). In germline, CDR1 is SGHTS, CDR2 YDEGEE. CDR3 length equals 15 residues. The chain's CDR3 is CASNLGARGGETQYF. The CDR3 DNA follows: TGTGCCAGCAACTTGGGGGCGCGTGGTGGGGAGACCCAGTACTTC. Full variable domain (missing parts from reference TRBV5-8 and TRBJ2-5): EAGVTQSPTHLIKTRGQQATLRCSPISGHTSVYWYQQALGLGLQFLLWYDEGEERNRGNFPPRFSGRQFPNYSSELNVNALELEDSALYLCASNLGARGGETQYFGPGTRLLVL.

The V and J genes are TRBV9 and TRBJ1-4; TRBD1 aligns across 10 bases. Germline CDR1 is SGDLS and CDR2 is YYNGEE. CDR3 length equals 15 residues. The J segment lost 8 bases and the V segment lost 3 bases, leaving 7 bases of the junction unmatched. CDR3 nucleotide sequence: TGTGCCAGCAGCGCCCGGGACAGGGGATCCGAAAAACTGTTTTTT. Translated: CASSARDRGSEKLFF.

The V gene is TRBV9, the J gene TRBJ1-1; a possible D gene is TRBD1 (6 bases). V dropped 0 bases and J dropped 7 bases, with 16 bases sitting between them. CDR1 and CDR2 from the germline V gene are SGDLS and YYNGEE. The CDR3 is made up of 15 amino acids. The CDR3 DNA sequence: TGTGCCAGCAGCGTAGGGACTTCGGGGGGCAGTGAAGCTTTCTTT. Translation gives CASSVGTSGGSEAFF.

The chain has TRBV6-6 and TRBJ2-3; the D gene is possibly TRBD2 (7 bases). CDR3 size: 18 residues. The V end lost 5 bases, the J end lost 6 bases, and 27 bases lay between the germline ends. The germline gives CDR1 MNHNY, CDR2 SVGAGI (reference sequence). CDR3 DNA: TGTGCCAGCAGTCCGAGTCTTTGGGGGGGCCGAAAGAGCGATACGCAGTATTTT. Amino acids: CASSPSLWGGRKSDTQYF.

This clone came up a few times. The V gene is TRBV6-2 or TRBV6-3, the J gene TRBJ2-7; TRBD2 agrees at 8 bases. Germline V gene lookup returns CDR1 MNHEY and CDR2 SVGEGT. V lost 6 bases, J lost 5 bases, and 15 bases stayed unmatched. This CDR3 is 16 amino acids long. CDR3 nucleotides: TGTGCCAGCAGCCCTTTTGCGGGGGGAAACATCGACGAGCAGTACTTC. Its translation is CASSPFAGGNIDEQYF.

For the CDR3, the DNA is TGTGCCAGCAGCCAAGATCCTCCGAACACTGAAGCTTTCTTT. Its translation: CASSQDPPNTEAFF. The genes are TRBV4-2 and TRBJ1-1; no clear D. Germline V gives CDR1 LGHNA, CDR2 YNFKEQ. The CDR3 runs to 14 residues. V lost 0 bases to trimming and J lost 1 base, with 6 bases between them.

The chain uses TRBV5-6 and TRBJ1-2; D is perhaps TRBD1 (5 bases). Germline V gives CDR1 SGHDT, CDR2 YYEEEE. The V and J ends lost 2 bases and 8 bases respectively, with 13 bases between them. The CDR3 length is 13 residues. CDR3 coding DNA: TGTGCCAGCAGCTTTGGAGGGGCTGGAGGCTACACCTTC. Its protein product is CASSFGGAGGYTF.

The CDR3 spells CASSLAPGTKAPFGDTEAFF. Written as DNA, the CDR3 is TGTGCCAGCAGCTTGGCCCCCGGGACTAAAGCACCCTTTGGGGACACTGAAGCTTTCTTT. The chain couples TRBV5-8 to TRBJ1-1; D may be TRBD1 (5 bases). V lost 0 bases, J lost 3 bases, and 27 bases lay in between. The V gene's germline CDR1 is SGHTS and CDR2 YDEGEE. The CDR3 covers 20 residues. Together with reference TRBV5-8 and TRBJ1-1, the CDR3 gives the full variable domain: EAGVTQSPTHLIKTRGQQATLRCSPISGHTSVYWYQQALGLGLQFLLWYDEGEERNRGNFPPRFSGRQFPNYSSELNVNALELEDSALYLCASSLAPGTKAPFGDTEAFFGQGTRLTVV.

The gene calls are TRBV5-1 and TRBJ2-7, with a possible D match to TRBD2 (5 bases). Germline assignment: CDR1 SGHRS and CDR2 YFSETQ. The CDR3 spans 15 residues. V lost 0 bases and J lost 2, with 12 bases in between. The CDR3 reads CASSLAAGGTYEQYF. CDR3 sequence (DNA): TGCGCCAGCAGCTTGGCGGCGGGCGGAACCTACGAGCAGTACTTC.

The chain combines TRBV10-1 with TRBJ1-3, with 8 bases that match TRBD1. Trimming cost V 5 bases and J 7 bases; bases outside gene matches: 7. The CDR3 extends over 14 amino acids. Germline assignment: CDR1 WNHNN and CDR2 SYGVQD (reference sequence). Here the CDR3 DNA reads TGCGCCAGCAGTAATGGACAGGGTTTGAACACCATATATTTT. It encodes CASSNGQGLNTIYF.

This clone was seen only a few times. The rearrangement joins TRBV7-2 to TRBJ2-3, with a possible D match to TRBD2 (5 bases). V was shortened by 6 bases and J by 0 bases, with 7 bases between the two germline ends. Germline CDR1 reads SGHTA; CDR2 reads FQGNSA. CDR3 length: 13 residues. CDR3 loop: CASRLGSTDTQYF. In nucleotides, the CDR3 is TGTGCCAGCAGACTAGGGAGCACAGATACGCAGTATTTT.

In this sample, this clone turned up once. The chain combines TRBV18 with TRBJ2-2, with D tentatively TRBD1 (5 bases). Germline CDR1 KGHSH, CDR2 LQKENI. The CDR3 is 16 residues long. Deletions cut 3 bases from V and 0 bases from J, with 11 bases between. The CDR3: CASSPRQFSNTGELFF. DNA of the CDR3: TGTGCCAGCTCACCGAGACAGTTTTCGAACACCGGGGAGCTGTTTTTT.

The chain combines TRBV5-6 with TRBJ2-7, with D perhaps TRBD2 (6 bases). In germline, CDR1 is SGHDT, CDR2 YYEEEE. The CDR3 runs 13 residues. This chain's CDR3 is CAGGSRGSYEQYF. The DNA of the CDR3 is TGTGCTGGGGGATCGCGGGGTTCCTACGAGCAGTACTTC.

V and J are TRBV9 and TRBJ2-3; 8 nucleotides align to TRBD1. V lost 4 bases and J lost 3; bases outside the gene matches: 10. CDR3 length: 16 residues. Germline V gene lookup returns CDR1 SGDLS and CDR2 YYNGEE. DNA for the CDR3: TGTGCCAGCAGCACCCACAGGGGGATGGGAACAGATACGCAGTATTTT. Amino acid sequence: CASSTHRGMGTDTQYF. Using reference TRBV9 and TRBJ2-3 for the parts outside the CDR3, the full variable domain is DSGVTQTPKHLITATGQRVTLRCSPRSGDLSVYWYQQSLDQGLQFLIQYYNGEERAKGNILERFSAQQFPDLHSELNLSSLELGDSALYFCASSTHRGMGTDTQYFGPGTRLTVL.

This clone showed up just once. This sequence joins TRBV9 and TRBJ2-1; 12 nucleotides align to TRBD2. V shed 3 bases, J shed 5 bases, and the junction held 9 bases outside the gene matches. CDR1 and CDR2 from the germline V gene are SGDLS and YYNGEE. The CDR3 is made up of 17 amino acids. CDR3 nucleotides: TGTGCCAGCAGCGGTACTAGCGGGGGGCCAGGCGACAATGAGCAGTTCTTC. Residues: CASSGTSGGPGDNEQFF.

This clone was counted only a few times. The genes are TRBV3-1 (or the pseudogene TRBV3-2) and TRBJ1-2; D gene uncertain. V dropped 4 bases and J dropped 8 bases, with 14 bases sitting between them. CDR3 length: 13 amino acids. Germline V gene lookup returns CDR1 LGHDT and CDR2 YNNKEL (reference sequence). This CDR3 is CASSRTSRQGYTF. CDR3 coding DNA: TGTGCCAGCAGCCGGACTTCCCGTCAGGGCTACACCTTC.

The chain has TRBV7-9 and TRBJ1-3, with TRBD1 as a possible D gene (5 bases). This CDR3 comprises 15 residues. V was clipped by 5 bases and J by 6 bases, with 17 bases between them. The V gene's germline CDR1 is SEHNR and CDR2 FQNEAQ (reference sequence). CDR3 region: CASSPQRQGKNTIYF. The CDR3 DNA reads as TGTGCCAGCAGCCCCCAGCGTCAGGGTAAAAACACCATATATTTT.

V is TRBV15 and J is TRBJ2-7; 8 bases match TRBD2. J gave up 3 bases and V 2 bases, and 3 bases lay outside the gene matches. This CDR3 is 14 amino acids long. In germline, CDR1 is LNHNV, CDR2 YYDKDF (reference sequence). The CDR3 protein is CATSRPTSVYEQYF. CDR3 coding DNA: TGTGCCACCAGCAGACCGACTAGCGTCTACGAGCAGTACTTC.

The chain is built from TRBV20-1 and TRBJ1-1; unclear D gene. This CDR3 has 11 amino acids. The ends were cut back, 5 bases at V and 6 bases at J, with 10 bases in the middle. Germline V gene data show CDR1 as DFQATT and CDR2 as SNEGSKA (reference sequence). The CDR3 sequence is CSALIGAEAFF. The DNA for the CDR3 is TGCAGTGCTTTGATCGGGGCTGAAGCTTTCTTT.

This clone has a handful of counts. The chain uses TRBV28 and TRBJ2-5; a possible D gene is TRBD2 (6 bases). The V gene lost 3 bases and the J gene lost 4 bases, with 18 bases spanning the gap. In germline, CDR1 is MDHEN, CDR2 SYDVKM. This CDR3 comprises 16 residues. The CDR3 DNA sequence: TGTGCCAGCAGTTTGGCGGGCGGGACCCCTCCAGAGACCCAGTACTTC. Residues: CASSLAGGTPPETQYF.

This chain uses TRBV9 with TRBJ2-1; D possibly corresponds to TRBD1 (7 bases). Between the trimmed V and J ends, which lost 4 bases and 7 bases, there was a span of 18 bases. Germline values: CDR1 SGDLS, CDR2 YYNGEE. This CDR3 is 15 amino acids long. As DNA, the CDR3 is TGTGCCAGCAGCACTAGGACAGGCGGGGTAAATGAGCAGTTCTTC. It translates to CASSTRTGGVNEQFF.